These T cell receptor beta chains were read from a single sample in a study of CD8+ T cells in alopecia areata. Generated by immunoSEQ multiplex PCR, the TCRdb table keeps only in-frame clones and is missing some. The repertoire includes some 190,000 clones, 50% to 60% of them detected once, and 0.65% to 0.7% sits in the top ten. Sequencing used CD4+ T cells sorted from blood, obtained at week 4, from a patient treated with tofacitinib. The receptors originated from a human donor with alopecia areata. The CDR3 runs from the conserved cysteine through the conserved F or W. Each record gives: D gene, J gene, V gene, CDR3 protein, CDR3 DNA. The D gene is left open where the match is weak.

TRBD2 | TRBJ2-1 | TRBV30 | CAWDKGLAGEEQFF | TGTGCCTGGGATAAAGGACTAGCGGGAGAGGAGCAGTTCTTC
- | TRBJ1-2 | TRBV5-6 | CASSFRRLANYGYTF | TGTGCCAGCAGCTTCAGGAGGTTGGCCAACTATGGCTACACCTTC
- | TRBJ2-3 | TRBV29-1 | CSGILRGRGPDTQYF | TGCAGCGGTATACTTAGGGGCAGGGGCCCAGATACGCAGTATTTT
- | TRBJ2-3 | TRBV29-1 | CSGVLAVGSDTQYF | TGCAGCGGGGTACTAGCCGTGGGGTCAGATACGCAGTATTTT
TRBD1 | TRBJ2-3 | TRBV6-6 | CASSVTGPDTQYF | TGTGCCAGCAGCGTGACAGGGCCGGATACGCAGTATTTT
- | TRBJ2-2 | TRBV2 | CASRKNGQSTGELFF | TGTGCCAGCAGAAAGAACGGACAGAGCACCGGGGAGCTGTTTTTT
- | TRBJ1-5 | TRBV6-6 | CASSYPPEGQPQHF | TGTGCCAGCAGTTACCCCCCGGAAGGACAGCCCCAGCATTTT
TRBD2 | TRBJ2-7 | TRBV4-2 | CASSQELAASSYEQYF | TGTGCCAGCAGCCAAGAACTAGCGGCGAGCTCCTACGAGCAGTACTTC
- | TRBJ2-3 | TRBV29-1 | CSVAALASTDTQYF | TGCAGCGTTGCGGCCCTAGCGAGCACAGATACGCAGTATTTT
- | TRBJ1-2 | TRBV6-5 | CASSQDGESNYGYTF | TGTGCCAGCAGCCAAGATGGCGAATCTAACTATGGCTACACCTTC